Below, 3 T cell receptor beta chains from the same sample are listed, as sequenced in a study of blood T cell repertoires in COVID-19. This table comes from immunoSEQ multiplex PCR, and its TCRdb copy is limited to in-frame clones, with some not included. The repertoire has 100,000 to 120,000 clones, approximately 80% of them found once; the top ten carry more than 3.5%. Sample: peripheral blood. Receptor source: a woman in her 70s with acute or convalescent COVID-19.

J is TRBJ2-1 and V is TRBV2; D is perhaps TRBD2 (6 bases). In germline, CDR1 is SNHLY, CDR2 FYNNEI. V was cut by 4 bases and J by 2 bases, with 9 bases left in between. This CDR3 is built from 14 residues. In nucleotides, the CDR3 is TGTGCCAGCAGTGTCGGGAGTCCCTACAATGAGCAGTTCTTC. It is translated as CASSVGSPYNEQFF. Full variable domain (missing parts from reference TRBV2 and TRBJ2-1): EPEVTQTPSHQVTQMGQEVILRCVPISNHLYFYWYRQILGQKVEFLVSFYNNEISEKSEIFDDQFSVERPDGSNFTLKIRSTKLEDSAMYFCASSVGSPYNEQFFGPGTRLTVL.

The chain uses TRBV7-8 and TRBJ2-3; 7 bases map to TRBD2. The CDR3 length is 17 residues. From germline, CDR1 is SGHVS and CDR2 FQNEAQ. After removal of 4 bases from V and 2 bases from J, the junction contained 12 bases not matched to a gene. The CDR3 spells CASSSNRDYLFTDTQYF. The DNA for the CDR3 is TGTGCCAGCAGCTCGAACCGGGACTACCTTTTCACAGATACGCAGTATTTT.

This chain uses TRBV7-2 with TRBJ1-5; D call uncertain. CDR3 length equals 14 residues. Germline V gene data show CDR1 as SGHTA and CDR2 as FQGNSA. V lost 1 base and J 7 bases, leaving 11 bases between the germline ends. Here the CDR3 reads CASSLVGPGQPQHF. The CDR3 coding sequence is TGTGCCAGCAGCTTAGTAGGACCGGGGCAGCCCCAGCATTTT.